This paragraph covers one T cell receptor beta chain sequence. Distinct nucleotide sequences in the sample also encode this CDR3. Method: immunoSEQ multiplex PCR; TCRdb's copy keeps in-frame clones and lacks some. In the table there are 2 million to 2.5 million clones, just over 90% of which are singletons. This sample is part of a study of shared clonotypes between healthy human individuals. Negatively enriched CD4+ T cells were divided by CD45RA into naive and memory. Germline CDR1 is SGDLS and CDR2 is YYNGEE. V was trimmed by 0 bases and J by 4 bases, leaving 6 bases between them. This CDR3 spans 13 amino acids.

The sequence came from a man aged 18 to 35 in good health. Some clones in this sample may be carry-over from other donors' samples. The sequenced material came from naive CD4+ T cells from PBMCs. Documented subset: CD45RA+ positively selected. The rearrangement uses TRBV9 and TRBJ2-3; no reliable D call. Here the CDR3 DNA reads TGTGCCAGCAGCGTAGGTGTCGCAGATACGCAGTATTTT. Its protein product is CASSVGVADTQYF.